The text below deals with one T cell receptor beta chain. These data belong to a study of blood T cell repertoires in COVID-19. The germline V gene has CDR1 KGHDR and CDR2 SFDVKD. The CDR3 covers 19 residues. Trimming cost V 4 bases and J 3 bases; bases outside gene matches: 15. Measured with immunoSEQ multiplex PCR; TCRdb has only the in-frame clones, and not every one. The table lists about 300,000 clones, 90% of them singletons. Input material: peripheral blood. This clonotype was obtained from a woman in her 50s with COVID-19, enrolled during active disease. The chain is built from TRBV24-1 and TRBJ2-1; 9 bases line up with TRBD1. The DNA of the CDR3 is TGTGCCACCAGTGAGTCTCACAGGGGGCGAGGCTTTTACTACAATGAGCAGTTCTTC. Translated, it gives CATSESHRGRGFYYNEQFF.